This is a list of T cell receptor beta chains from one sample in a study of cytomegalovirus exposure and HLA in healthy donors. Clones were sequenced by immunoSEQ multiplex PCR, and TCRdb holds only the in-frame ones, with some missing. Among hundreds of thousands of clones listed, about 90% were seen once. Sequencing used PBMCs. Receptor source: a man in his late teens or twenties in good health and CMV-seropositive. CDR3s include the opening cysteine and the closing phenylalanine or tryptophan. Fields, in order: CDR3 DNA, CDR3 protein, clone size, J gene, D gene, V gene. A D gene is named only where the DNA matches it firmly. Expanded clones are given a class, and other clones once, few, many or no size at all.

CDR3nt: TGTGCCAGCAGACCCACTCTAGGGGATGAGCAGTTCTTC
CDR3aa: CASRPTLGDEQFF
abundance: .
j_gene: TRBJ2-1
d_gene: .
v_gene: TRBV7-9

CDR3nt: TGTGCCACCAGCTCCCGGGACAGGGGTCGTGTTCAGCCCCAGCATTTT
CDR3aa: CATSSRDRGRVQPQHF
abundance: .
j_gene: TRBJ1-5
d_gene: TRBD1
v_gene: TRBV15

CDR3nt: TGTGCCAGCAGTCCCCGACCGAACACTGAAGCTTTCTTT
CDR3aa: CASSPRPNTEAFF
abundance: .
j_gene: TRBJ1-1
d_gene: .
v_gene: TRBV28

CDR3nt: TGTGCCAGCAGCGCGACTAGCGGGAGGAGCGAGCAGTACTTC
CDR3aa: CASSATSGRSEQYF
abundance: .
j_gene: TRBJ2-7
d_gene: TRBD2
v_gene: TRBV11-2

CDR3nt: TGTGCCAGCAGGGGGGACAGGAGCTCCTACAATGAGCAGTTCTTC
CDR3aa: CASRGDRSSYNEQFF
abundance: .
j_gene: TRBJ2-1
d_gene: TRBD1
v_gene: TRBV2

CDR3nt: TGTGCCAGCAGCTTAGACGGGACTAGCGGACTCAATGAGCAGTTCTTC
CDR3aa: CASSLDGTSGLNEQFF
abundance: .
j_gene: TRBJ2-1
d_gene: TRBD2
v_gene: TRBV5-6

CDR3nt: TGTGCCAGCAGCTTGGCACGGGCGATAGAGACCCAGTACTTC
CDR3aa: CASSLARAIETQYF
abundance: once
j_gene: TRBJ2-5
d_gene: .
v_gene: TRBV5-6

CDR3nt: TGCAGCGTTGGAGGAACAGGGAAGGGTGCTAACTATGGCTACACCTTC
CDR3aa: CSVGGTGKGANYGYTF
abundance: .
j_gene: TRBJ1-2
d_gene: .
v_gene: TRBV29-1

CDR3nt: TGCGCCAGCAGCTCCGTTTTTGCGGGACAGGGTGGAGAGACCCAGTACTTC
CDR3aa: CASSSVFAGQGGETQYF
abundance: .
j_gene: TRBJ2-5
d_gene: TRBD1
v_gene: TRBV5-1

CDR3nt: TGCGCCAGCAGCCTCCCCCCGGGCAAACCCGGGGAGCTGTTTTTT
CDR3aa: CASSLPPGKPGELFF
abundance: once
j_gene: TRBJ2-2
d_gene: .
v_gene: TRBV5-1

CDR3nt: TGTGCCAGCAGCCAAGCCCGGGGACTAGCGGATCACTACAATGAGCAGTTCTTC
CDR3aa: CASSQARGLADHYNEQFF
abundance: once
j_gene: TRBJ2-1
d_gene: TRBD2
v_gene: TRBV4-2

CDR3nt: TGTGCCAGCTCCCCCCTCGTGGGGGACACTGAAGCTTTCTTT
CDR3aa: CASSPLVGDTEAFF
abundance: .
j_gene: TRBJ1-1
d_gene: .
v_gene: TRBV18

CDR3nt: TGTGCCAGCAGTCCTACCACTACCACAGGGGGGAGAAGCGGTCAGCCCCAGCATTTT
CDR3aa: CASSPTTTTGGRSGQPQHF
abundance: once
j_gene: TRBJ1-5
d_gene: TRBD1
v_gene: TRBV27

CDR3nt: TGTGCCAGCAGTTTACACCCTGAAAACCCCTACGAGCAGTACTTC
CDR3aa: CASSLHPENPYEQYF
abundance: once
j_gene: TRBJ2-7
d_gene: .
v_gene: TRBV27

CDR3nt: TGTGCCAGCAGTTTAAAAGCCACACAAGAGACCCAGTACTTC
CDR3aa: CASSLKATQETQYF
abundance: .
j_gene: TRBJ2-5
d_gene: .
v_gene: TRBV27

CDR3nt: TGTGCCAGCAGTGAAGTGGGAGGGAATGAAAAACTGTTTTTT
CDR3aa: CASSEVGGNEKLFF
abundance: .
j_gene: TRBJ1-4
d_gene: .
v_gene: TRBV25-1

CDR3nt: TGCGCCAGCAGCTTAGAACCAGGGCTCACCGGGGAGCTGTTTTTT
CDR3aa: CASSLEPGLTGELFF
abundance: .
j_gene: TRBJ2-2
d_gene: .
v_gene: TRBV5-1

CDR3nt: TGTGCCAGCAGTTTAAGGGCAGGGGTGGTCACTGAAGCTTTCTTT
CDR3aa: CASSLRAGVVTEAFF
abundance: .
j_gene: TRBJ1-1
d_gene: .
v_gene: TRBV27

CDR3nt: TGTGCCAGCAGCTTGGGTGCTAGCGGGATAAGAAACAATGAGCAGTTCTTC
CDR3aa: CASSLGASGIRNNEQFF
abundance: .
j_gene: TRBJ2-1
d_gene: TRBD2
v_gene: TRBV5-6

CDR3nt: TGTGCCAGCAGTTACCCGGGACAGGGTAACAATGAGCAGTTCTTC
CDR3aa: CASSYPGQGNNEQFF
abundance: .
j_gene: TRBJ2-1
d_gene: TRBD1
v_gene: TRBV28

CDR3nt: TGTGCCTGGAGTGTACGTACAGGCAATCAGCCCCAGCATTTT
CDR3aa: CAWSVRTGNQPQHF
abundance: .
j_gene: TRBJ1-5
d_gene: .
v_gene: TRBV30

CDR3nt: TGTGCCAGCAGCCAACGGGGAGTTTACAATGAGCAGTTCTTC
CDR3aa: CASSQRGVYNEQFF
abundance: once
j_gene: TRBJ2-1
d_gene: .
v_gene: TRBV4-2

CDR3nt: TGTGCCTGGACCCAGGGATCTGGGGCCGGGGAGCTGTTTTTT
CDR3aa: CAWTQGSGAGELFF
abundance: .
j_gene: TRBJ2-2
d_gene: .
v_gene: TRBV30

CDR3nt: TGTGCCAGCAGCTTATATGGAGGAGACGAGCAGTACTTC
CDR3aa: CASSLYGGDEQYF
abundance: .
j_gene: TRBJ2-7
d_gene: .
v_gene: TRBV13

CDR3nt: TGTGCCAGCAGCGCCACAGGGCCCTACAATGAGCAGTTCTTC
CDR3aa: CASSATGPYNEQFF
abundance: .
j_gene: TRBJ2-1
d_gene: .
v_gene: TRBV2

CDR3nt: TGTGCCAGCAGCTTCATCACCCAGGGGGCGCGGTATGGCTACACCTTC
CDR3aa: CASSFITQGARYGYTF
abundance: once
j_gene: TRBJ1-2
d_gene: TRBD1
v_gene: TRBV7-2

CDR3nt: TGTGCCAGCAGTTTAGATCCGGGACCCCCCTACGAGCAGTACTTC
CDR3aa: CASSLDPGPPYEQYF
abundance: .
j_gene: TRBJ2-7
d_gene: .
v_gene: TRBV28

CDR3nt: TGTGCCAGCACCCAGGGTATTCAGCCCCAGCATTTT
CDR3aa: CASTQGIQPQHF
abundance: .
j_gene: TRBJ1-5
d_gene: .
v_gene: TRBV28

CDR3nt: TGTGCCAGCAGTAAAAGGTTCGGGACTAGCGGGAGTGGTGAGCAGTTCTTC
CDR3aa: CASSKRFGTSGSGEQFF
abundance: .
j_gene: TRBJ2-1
d_gene: TRBD2
v_gene: TRBV7-2

CDR3nt: TGTGCCAGCAGCCCGCCGGGAGCGCCCTACGAGCAGTACTTC
CDR3aa: CASSPPGAPYEQYF
abundance: once
j_gene: TRBJ2-7
d_gene: .
v_gene: TRBV7-9

CDR3nt: TGTGCCAGCAGCGCAATGCCGGGGAACGAGCAGTACTTC
CDR3aa: CASSAMPGNEQYF
abundance: .
j_gene: TRBJ2-7
d_gene: .
v_gene: TRBV7-2

CDR3nt: TGTGCCAGCAGTTCAGGCACCGGGGAGCTGTTTTTT
CDR3aa: CASSSGTGELFF
abundance: .
j_gene: TRBJ2-2
d_gene: .
v_gene: TRBV27

CDR3nt: TGCGCCAGCAGCGGGGAGGACGGGTACGAGCAGTACTTC
CDR3aa: CASSGEDGYEQYF
abundance: .
j_gene: TRBJ2-7
d_gene: .
v_gene: TRBV5-1

CDR3nt: TGTGCCAGCTGTCTCACAGGGAACACTGAAGCTTTCTTT
CDR3aa: CASCLTGNTEAFF
abundance: .
j_gene: TRBJ1-1
d_gene: .
v_gene: TRBV6-1

CDR3nt: TGCAGCGTTGGGTTGGGGGGCTCGGTCAATCAGCCCCAGCATTTT
CDR3aa: CSVGLGGSVNQPQHF
abundance: .
j_gene: TRBJ1-5
d_gene: .
v_gene: TRBV29-1

CDR3nt: TGTGCCAGCAGTTACTCGAGGGACACGAACACTGAAGCTTTCTTT
CDR3aa: CASSYSRDTNTEAFF
abundance: .
j_gene: TRBJ1-1
d_gene: .
v_gene: TRBV6-5

CDR3nt: TGTGCCAGCTCACCATTGCAGTTGCCCACAGATACGCAGTATTTT
CDR3aa: CASSPLQLPTDTQYF
abundance: .
j_gene: TRBJ2-3
d_gene: .
v_gene: TRBV18

CDR3nt: TGTGCCACCAGCAGAGGAAGAGGTAGGGGGACCTCCACCTACGAGCAGTACTTC
CDR3aa: CATSRGRGRGTSTYEQYF
abundance: .
j_gene: TRBJ2-7
d_gene: .
v_gene: TRBV15

CDR3nt: TGTGCCAGCAGCGTAGATTCCGGCACCGGGGAGCTGTTTTTT
CDR3aa: CASSVDSGTGELFF
abundance: .
j_gene: TRBJ2-2
d_gene: .
v_gene: TRBV9

CDR3nt: TGTGCCAGCAGAAGGGACCTCGGGGCAAATCAGCCCCAGCATTTT
CDR3aa: CASRRDLGANQPQHF
abundance: .
j_gene: TRBJ1-5
d_gene: .
v_gene: TRBV6-1

CDR3nt: TGCAGTGCAAAACAAGTCACTGAAGCTTTCTTT
CDR3aa: CSAKQVTEAFF
abundance: .
j_gene: TRBJ1-1
d_gene: .
v_gene: TRBV20-1

CDR3nt: TGTGCCAGCAGCTTAGACAGGGTCCCTGAAGCTTTCTTT
CDR3aa: CASSLDRVPEAFF
abundance: .
j_gene: TRBJ1-1
d_gene: .
v_gene: TRBV11-2

CDR3nt: TGTGCCAGCAGCTATGGGACTATGAACACCGGGGAGCTGTTTTTT
CDR3aa: CASSYGTMNTGELFF
abundance: .
j_gene: TRBJ2-2
d_gene: TRBD2
v_gene: TRBV5-5

CDR3nt: TGCGCCAGCAGCCTTCAGTCTAGCGGCTCCTACGAGCAGTACTTC
CDR3aa: CASSLQSSGSYEQYF
abundance: .
j_gene: TRBJ2-7
d_gene: TRBD2
v_gene: TRBV4-1

CDR3nt: TGCAGTGCTAGACCTCAGGATACGCAGTATTTT
CDR3aa: CSARPQDTQYF
abundance: .
j_gene: TRBJ2-3
d_gene: .
v_gene: TRBV20-1

CDR3nt: TGTGCCAGCAGTTTAGGGGGGACCTACGAGCAGTACTTC
CDR3aa: CASSLGGTYEQYF
abundance: .
j_gene: TRBJ2-7
d_gene: .
v_gene: TRBV27

CDR3nt: TGTGCCAGCACCCAGGGCAGGGTAGACTATGGCTACACCTTC
CDR3aa: CASTQGRVDYGYTF
abundance: .
j_gene: TRBJ1-2
d_gene: .
v_gene: TRBV7-9

CDR3nt: TGTGCCAGTAGTATCCTCGGCGGGATTGACACCGGGGAGCTGTTTTTT
CDR3aa: CASSILGGIDTGELFF
abundance: .
j_gene: TRBJ2-2
d_gene: .
v_gene: TRBV19

CDR3nt: TGCAGCGCTTCGAACAGGGCGCAAGGAAACACCATATATTTT
CDR3aa: CSASNRAQGNTIYF
abundance: .
j_gene: TRBJ1-3
d_gene: .
v_gene: TRBV29-1

CDR3nt: TGTGCCAGCAGTTTGTTCGTTTTAGGGGGGAACACTGAAGCTTTCTTT
CDR3aa: CASSLFVLGGNTEAFF
abundance: few
j_gene: TRBJ1-1
d_gene: .
v_gene: TRBV27

CDR3nt: TGCGCCAGCAGCGCTTTGGCAGGGCCCTCCACGGAGCAGTACTTC
CDR3aa: CASSALAGPSTEQYF
abundance: few
j_gene: TRBJ2-7
d_gene: .
v_gene: TRBV5-1

CDR3nt: TGTGCCAGCAGCGAACAGGGGGTCAATCAGCCCCAGCATTTT
CDR3aa: CASSEQGVNQPQHF
abundance: .
j_gene: TRBJ1-5
d_gene: TRBD1
v_gene: TRBV2